This is a list of T cell receptor beta chains from one sample in a study of identifying expanded T cells in peripheral blood. Repertoires were generated with immunoSEQ multiplex PCR, while TCRdb's copy carries only in-frame clones and drops some. The sample has approximately 130,000 clones, less than 90% seen once. Sequencing input: blood. The receptor source for this set is a person aged 18 to 70 in good health. The CDR3 runs from the conserved cysteine through the conserved F or W.

V gene: TRBV15; J gene: TRBJ2-2; CDR3 protein: CATSRDRDRGPGELFF
V gene: TRBV7-9; J gene: TRBJ1-2; CDR3 protein: CASSQGRGNYGYTF
V gene: TRBV6-4; J gene: TRBJ1-2; CDR3 protein: CASSDSRVYGYTF
V gene: TRBV7-7; J gene: TRBJ2-1; CDR3 protein: CASSLAGRTNEQFF
V gene: TRBV2; J gene: TRBJ1-2; CDR3 protein: CASSESGPNYGYTF
V gene: TRBV5-1; J gene: TRBJ1-1; CDR3 protein: CASSRNTEAFF
V gene: TRBV5-1; J gene: TRBJ2-6; CDR3 protein: CASSFAPSGANVLTF
V gene: TRBV7-2; J gene: TRBJ1-4; CDR3 protein: CASSFQASNEKLFF
V gene: TRBV6-6; J gene: TRBJ1-5; CDR3 protein: CASSSGQGDNAPQHF
V gene: TRBV18; J gene: TRBJ2-7; CDR3 protein: CASSPFRGYEQYF
V gene: TRBV7-2; J gene: TRBJ2-5; CDR3 protein: CASTPEVVEETQYF
V gene: TRBV28; J gene: TRBJ2-7; CDR3 protein: CASSSWTGAGYEQYF
V gene: TRBV30; J gene: TRBJ1-4; CDR3 protein: CAGHHYGTGGEKLFF
V gene: TRBV28; J gene: TRBJ1-1; CDR3 protein: CASRPYGTGGTEAFF
V gene: TRBV13; J gene: TRBJ2-5; CDR3 protein: CASSRTRGSRDQETQYF
V gene: TRBV6-1; J gene: TRBJ1-2; CDR3 protein: CASSEQGTANYGYTF
V gene: TRBV4-2; J gene: TRBJ2-7; CDR3 protein: CASSPSDSGAHSYEQYF
V gene: TRBV19; J gene: TRBJ2-7; CDR3 protein: CASNGQGGEQYF
V gene: TRBV14; J gene: TRBJ2-7; CDR3 protein: CASSARTGASSSLPYEQYF
V gene: TRBV7-3; J gene: TRBJ2-1; CDR3 protein: CASSEGRSSYNEQFF
V gene: TRBV7-7; J gene: TRBJ2-5; CDR3 protein: CASSLLAGTGETQYF
V gene: TRBV30; J gene: TRBJ2-1; CDR3 protein: CAWSAGLYNEQFF
V gene: TRBV15; J gene: TRBJ1-4; CDR3 protein: CATSRDPTSGQGARDEKLFF
V gene: TRBV6-1; J gene: TRBJ2-7; CDR3 protein: CASSRRWAEQYF
V gene: TRBV28; J gene: TRBJ1-5; CDR3 protein: CASSSTGDQPQHF
V gene: TRBV7-8; J gene: TRBJ2-1; CDR3 protein: CASSLDWSRGEGIYNEQFF
V gene: TRBV7-9; J gene: TRBJ1-1; CDR3 protein: CASSQIVSLGFF
V gene: TRBV10-3; J gene: TRBJ2-5; CDR3 protein: CAISEGTDPETQYF
V gene: TRBV18; J gene: TRBJ2-2; CDR3 protein: CASSPTQNTGELFF
V gene: TRBV7-3; J gene: TRBJ1-1; CDR3 protein: CASSLSLIRAGTEAFF
V gene: TRBV10-3; J gene: TRBJ2-2; CDR3 protein: CAISEGLAGDSGELFF
V gene: TRBV5-1; J gene: TRBJ2-5; CDR3 protein: CASSLGTGARAGETQYF
V gene: TRBV5-1; J gene: TRBJ1-4; CDR3 protein: CASRGQDIGEKLFF
V gene: TRBV6-4; J gene: TRBJ2-3; CDR3 protein: CASSPGLAGDTQYF
V gene: TRBV5-1; J gene: TRBJ1-1; CDR3 protein: CASSLVRPQGEAFF
V gene: TRBV5-5; J gene: TRBJ1-2; CDR3 protein: CASSIQNYGYTF
V gene: TRBV7-9; J gene: TRBJ1-5; CDR3 protein: CASSLADRSNQPQHF
V gene: TRBV10-3; J gene: TRBJ2-7; CDR3 protein: CAISDTSIRDEQYF
V gene: TRBV25-1; J gene: TRBJ2-3; CDR3 protein: CASSWRSSTDTQYF
V gene: TRBV7-9; J gene: TRBJ2-3; CDR3 protein: CASSPSGDTQYF
V gene: TRBV6-1; J gene: TRBJ2-7; CDR3 protein: CASTTPGEQYF
V gene: TRBV5-1; J gene: TRBJ1-1; CDR3 protein: CASSLGSGGYGSEAFF
V gene: TRBV4-2; J gene: TRBJ2-3; CDR3 protein: CASSQVSLAGATDTQYF
V gene: TRBV19; J gene: TRBJ2-1; CDR3 protein: CASSIEAYNEQFF
V gene: TRBV7-8; J gene: TRBJ2-5; CDR3 protein: CASSQGTLETQYF
V gene: TRBV7-3; J gene: TRBJ2-1; CDR3 protein: CASSRGLASNEQFF
V gene: TRBV9; J gene: TRBJ2-7; CDR3 protein: CASSGTGENYEQYF
V gene: TRBV7-9; J gene: TRBJ2-3; CDR3 protein: CATGGGTDTQYF
V gene: TRBV25-1; J gene: TRBJ2-1; CDR3 protein: CASSSSGADSYNEQFF
V gene: TRBV18; J gene: TRBJ1-5; CDR3 protein: CASSYQEGQPQHF
V gene: TRBV7-7; J gene: TRBJ2-1; CDR3 protein: CASSRDRGYNEQFF
V gene: TRBV11-1; J gene: TRBJ2-5; CDR3 protein: CASSLATGGGRTQYF
V gene: TRBV7-9; J gene: TRBJ2-7; CDR3 protein: CASRGSYEQYF
V gene: TRBV2; J gene: TRBJ2-7; CDR3 protein: CAISYRGEQYF
V gene: TRBV18; J gene: TRBJ2-3; CDR3 protein: CASSPDRATDTQYF
V gene: TRBV6-6; J gene: TRBJ1-4; CDR3 protein: CASRPGVNEKLFF
V gene: TRBV28; J gene: TRBJ2-7; CDR3 protein: CASSFIGYEQYF
V gene: TRBV13; J gene: TRBJ1-6; CDR3 protein: CASSPPGGVRVNSPLHF